The 11 T cell receptor beta chains reported below all come from one sample, sequenced in a study of cytomegalovirus exposure and HLA in healthy donors. Primers: 60 Vbeta forward and 13 Jbeta reverse. Sequencing used immunoSEQ multiplex PCR; TCRdb keeps in-frame clones, though not all of them. The data hold 150,000 to 200,000 clones, with approximately 62% observed a single time. Material for sequencing was PBMCs. The receptors were gathered from a man aged 45 to 65 in good health and CMV-seronegative.

The rearrangement uses TRBV10-1 and TRBJ2-3; D may be TRBD1 (6 bases). This CDR3 contains 15 residues. Per germline, CDR1 WNHNN and CDR2 SYGVQD (reference sequence). V was cut by 3 bases and J by 3 bases, with 13 bases left in between. CDR3 sequence: CASSEGRGSTDTQYF. CDR3 sequence (DNA): TGCGCCAGCAGTGAAGGAAGGGGGTCTACAGATACGCAGTATTTT.

The genes are TRBV19 and TRBJ2-7; D may be TRBD1 (6 bases). The CDR3 extends over 14 amino acids. V gave up 3 bases and J gave up 7 bases, with 16 bases separating them. Germline V gives CDR1 LNHDA, CDR2 SQIVND (reference sequence). The CDR3 region is CASSIDRRTGEQYF. CDR3 coding DNA: TGTGCCAGTAGTATCGACAGGCGAACGGGAGAGCAGTACTTC.

The CDR3: CASRSGTSSYEQYF. CDR3 sequence (DNA): TGCGCCAGCAGGTCCGGGACAAGCTCCTACGAGCAGTACTTC. The genes are TRBV5-1 and TRBJ2-7, with D perhaps TRBD1 (6 bases). The germline gives CDR1 SGHRS, CDR2 YFSETQ. This CDR3 region has 14 residues. V was shortened by 5 bases and J by 0 bases, with 12 bases between the two germline ends.

J is TRBJ1-5 and V is TRBV4-1, with 10 positions matching TRBD1. Germline lookup yields CDR1 MGHRA and CDR2 YSYEKL. The CDR3 spans 19 residues. The ends lost 0 bases at V and 0 bases at J; junction bases unmatched: 8. This chain's CDR3 is CASSQDRQGAGYSNQPQHF. The CDR3 region has the DNA TGCGCCAGCAGCCAAGATAGACAGGGGGCGGGTTATAGCAATCAGCCCCAGCATTTT.

This clone was seen just once. V gene TRBV2 combines with J gene TRBJ1-1, with D possibly matching TRBD1 (6 bases). The CDR3 extends over 14 amino acids. Germline values: CDR1 SNHLY, CDR2 FYNNEI. V gave up 6 bases and J gave up 1 base, with 12 bases separating them. Here the CDR3 DNA reads TGTGCCAGCAGCGGGGGGCAGAGGAACACTGAAGCTTTCTTT. Protein sequence: CASSGGQRNTEAFF.

This clone appeared a few times. The chain links TRBV7-2 to TRBJ2-3; TRBD2 agrees at 8 bases. Germline V gene sequence: CDR1 SGHTA, CDR2 FQGNSA. The ends lost 3 bases at V and 1 base at J; junction bases unmatched: 3. The CDR3 is made up of 15 amino acids. This chain's CDR3 is CASSLIGGGTDTQYF. The CDR3 DNA reads TGTGCCAGCAGCTTGATCGGGGGGGGCACAGATACGCAGTATTTT.

CDR3 bases: TGTGCCAGCAAAAGAGGACAGGGTGCTTCCTACGAGCAGTACTTC. This encodes CASKRGQGASYEQYF. The chain has TRBV27 and TRBJ2-7; 8 bases line up with TRBD1. This CDR3 is 15 amino acids long. The V gene end was trimmed by 7 bases and the J gene end by 1 base; junction bases not matched to a gene: 9. Germline V gives CDR1 MNHEY, CDR2 SMNVEV (reference sequence).

The chain joins TRBV9 to TRBJ1-6; the match to TRBD1 covers 7 bases. J gave up 10 bases and V 2 bases, and 9 bases lay outside the gene matches. Germline V gene lookup returns CDR1 SGDLS and CDR2 YYNGEE. This CDR3 contains 15 residues. The CDR3 coding sequence is TGTGCCAGCAGCGTTACTCCGGGACAGCAATCACCCCTCCACTTT. It is translated as CASSVTPGQQSPLHF.

The CDR3 bases are TGTGCCAGCACCGGGGAATCGGGTTATTCACCCCTCCACTTT. This codes for CASTGESGYSPLHF. The V gene is TRBV7-2, the J gene TRBJ1-6, with D hard to call. V lost 7 bases and J lost 8, with 15 bases in between. This CDR3 region has 14 residues. CDR1 is SGHTA, CDR2 FQGNSA, per germline.

The V and J genes are TRBV27 and TRBJ2-3; 8 bases fit TRBD2. The CDR3 consists of 17 residues. Trimming at V came to 3 bases and at J to 7 bases, leaving 15 bases not matched to a gene. Per germline, CDR1 MNHEY and CDR2 SMNVEV (reference sequence). CDR3 sequence: CASSLVPAGALRNTQYF. The CDR3 DNA follows: TGTGCCAGCAGTTTGGTGCCAGCGGGGGCGTTGCGAAATACGCAGTATTTT.

The chain combines TRBV5-1 with TRBJ2-5, with D possibly matching TRBD2 (6 bases). V was trimmed by 0 bases and J by 1 base, leaving 13 bases between them. Per germline, CDR1 SGHRS and CDR2 YFSETQ. The CDR3 length is 16 residues. The CDR3 is CASSLVAGSTQETQYF. In DNA, the CDR3 is TGCGCCAGCAGCTTGGTGGCGGGGTCAACCCAAGAGACCCAGTACTTC.